This T cell receptor beta chain emerged from a study of response to subunit inactivated influenza vaccine. The study's findings and limits: New T cells are recruited in small numbers by each seasonal influenza vaccination, according to the authors' suggestion.

TCRdb fed the RT-PCR reads into MiXCR, producing one record per CDR3 protein. Here the sample spans fewer than 650,000 distinct CDR3 sequences, 13% being singletons. The CDR3 has 13 amino acids. Trimming removed 6 bases from V and 3 bases from J; junction bases left unmatched: 3. From germline, CDR1 is MDHEN and CDR2 SYDVKM. This clonotype was seen only a few times. Its antigen remains unidentified. This could be a read error, since a much larger clone is one nucleotide away. The rearrangement uses TRBV28 and TRBJ2-7, with 9 bases that match TRBD1. The receptor's source is a man aged 50 to 59 who received an inactivated influenza vaccine. The material sequenced was PBMCs from blood, taken roughly 46 days after vaccination. CDR3 loop: CASRPGQGYEQYF. The CDR3 DNA is TGTGCCAGCAGACCGGGACAGGGCTACGAGCAGTACTTC.